The 13 T cell receptor beta chains reported below all come from one sample, sequenced in a study of CD8 T cells in Susac syndrome. The RNA, roughly 0.45 to 1 ug, was put through reverse transcription using random hexamers. TCRdb used MiXCR to reprocess the immunoSEQ multiplex PCR reads, holding one entry per CDR3 protein. Of about 210,000 distinct CDR3 sequences detected, nearly 97% appear once; the ten largest clones hold less than 0.095%. Sequencing was performed on CD4+ T cells from PBMCs. These receptors all come from a human donor with multiple sclerosis.

The chain recombines TRBV10-3 with TRBJ2-5; 8 bases align to TRBD2. V shed 5 bases and J 1 base; nucleotides not matched to a gene: 9. Germline V gene lookup returns CDR1 ENHRY and CDR2 SYGVKD. This CDR3 is built from 16 residues. The CDR3 sequence: CAISWGLAGTQETQYF. The CDR3 nucleotides read TGTGCCATCAGTTGGGGGCTAGCGGGTACCCAAGAGACCCAGTACTTC.

The V and J genes are TRBV20-1 and TRBJ1-6; D ambiguous. Germline lookup yields CDR1 DFQATT and CDR2 SNEGSKA (reference sequence). CDR3 length: 13 amino acids. V was pared by 0 bases and J by 7 bases, with 7 bases between. The CDR3 nucleotides read TGCAGTGCTAGAGATGACCGGAATTCACCCCTCCACTTT. Its protein product is CSARDDRNSPLHF.

This rearrangement joins TRBV2 to TRBJ1-2; a possible D gene is TRBD1 (6 bases). Germline CDR1 is SNHLY and CDR2 is FYNNEI. Trimming cost V 4 bases and J 7 bases, with 13 bases left between them. The length of the CDR3 is 13 residues. The DNA for the CDR3 is TGTGCCAGCAGTGGGGGACAACGCCTTGGCTACACCTTC. Protein: CASSGGQRLGYTF.

This clonotype appeared a single time. This chain uses TRBV2 with TRBJ2-5, with TRBD2 matching 8 bases. The CDR3 has 15 amino acids. Losses at the gene ends were 0 bases for V and 5 bases for J; bases not matched to a gene: 5. Germline CDR1 SNHLY, CDR2 FYNNEI. The chain's CDR3 is CASSEARGGGETQYF. The CDR3 nucleotides are TGTGCCAGCAGTGAAGCCCGGGGGGGCGGCGAGACCCAGTACTTC.

The V call is TRBV20-1, the J call TRBJ2-3; D unclear. The germline gives CDR1 DFQATT, CDR2 SNEGSKA (reference sequence). The CDR3 spans 14 residues. Trimming pared 1 base from V and 0 bases from J, leaving 8 bases between. The CDR3 DNA is TGCAGTGCTAGAGGAGGCCGGAGCACAGATACGCAGTATTTT. Translated, it gives CSARGGRSTDTQYF.

This clonotype was recorded once. The J gene is TRBJ2-3, the V gene TRBV20-1, with 13 nucleotides matching TRBD2. The CDR3 has 14 residues. V shed 5 bases, J shed 6 bases, and the junction held 5 bases outside the gene matches. Per the germline V gene, CDR1 is DFQATT and CDR2 is SNEGSKA (reference sequence). CDR3 region: CSAALAGGWDTQYF. CDR3 sequence (DNA): TGCAGTGCTGCACTAGCGGGAGGGTGGGATACGCAGTATTTT.

This clonotype was recorded a few times. The chain carries TRBV4-2 and TRBJ2-7; D unclear. Germline CDR1 is LGHNA and CDR2 is YNFKEQ. The CDR3 spans 14 residues. V was shortened by 0 bases and J by 0 bases, with 6 bases between the two germline ends. For the CDR3, the DNA is TGTGCCAGCAGCCAAGATCTTCGCTCCTACGAGCAGTACTTC. It translates to CASSQDLRSYEQYF.

The V call is TRBV5-8, the J call TRBJ1-2, with TRBD1 identical over 7 bases. The V gene's germline CDR1 is SGHTS and CDR2 YDEGEE. Trimming removed 4 bases from V and 6 bases from J; junction bases left unmatched: 9. The CDR3 covers 14 residues. As DNA, the CDR3 is TGTGCCAGCAGCACCAGACAGGGAGGGCATGGCTACACCTTC. Translation: CASSTRQGGHGYTF.

The chain joins TRBV20-1 to TRBJ1-1, with D hard to call. The V gene lost 1 base and the J gene lost 1 base, with 7 bases spanning the gap. The germline V gene has CDR1 DFQATT and CDR2 SNEGSKA (reference sequence). The CDR3 spans 13 residues. The CDR3 DNA is TGCAGTGCTAGAGGGGAAGGGAACACTGAAGCTTTCTTT. It yields the protein CSARGEGNTEAFF.

The V gene is TRBV9, the J gene TRBJ2-3; D gene uncertain. Trimming removed 4 bases at V and 1 base at J, with 10 bases between. Per germline, CDR1 SGDLS and CDR2 YYNGEE. CDR3 length: 14 amino acids. CDR3 region: CASSLNPGTDTQYF. In DNA form, the CDR3 reads TGTGCCAGCAGCCTAAACCCGGGCACAGATACGCAGTATTTT.

The CDR3 reads CSAPKTGIDYGYTF. The CDR3 nucleotides read TGCAGTGCTCCAAAGACAGGGATTGACTATGGCTACACCTTC. The V gene is TRBV20-1, the J gene TRBJ1-2; 7 nucleotides align to TRBD1. Per the germline V gene, CDR1 is DFQATT and CDR2 is SNEGSKA (reference sequence). The ends lost 5 bases at V and 3 bases at J; junction bases unmatched: 9. The CDR3 contains 14 residues.

This chain joins TRBV5-4 and TRBJ2-5; no firm D call. V gave up 0 bases and J gave up 2 bases, with 8 bases separating them. The CDR3 is 14 amino acids. Germline CDR1 reads SGHNT; CDR2 reads YYREEE (reference sequence). CDR3 loop: CASSLEVPQETQYF. The CDR3 DNA reads as TGTGCCAGCAGCTTGGAAGTGCCTCAAGAGACCCAGTACTTC.

The J gene is TRBJ2-1, the V gene TRBV5-1, with D perhaps assigned TRBD1 or TRBD2 (5 bases each). V dropped 0 bases and J dropped 2 bases, with 9 bases sitting between them. The germline CDR1 and CDR2 sequences are SGHRS and YFSETQ. This CDR3 is built from 15 residues. CDR3 residues: CASSLGGAPYNEQFF. CDR3 coding DNA: TGCGCCAGCAGCTTGGGAGGGGCCCCCTACAATGAGCAGTTCTTC.